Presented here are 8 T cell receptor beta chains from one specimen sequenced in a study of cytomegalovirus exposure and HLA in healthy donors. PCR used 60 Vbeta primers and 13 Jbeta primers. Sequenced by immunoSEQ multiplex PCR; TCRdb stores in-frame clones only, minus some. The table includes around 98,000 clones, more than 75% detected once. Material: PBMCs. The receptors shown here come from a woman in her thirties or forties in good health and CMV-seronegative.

In DNA, the CDR3 is TGTGCCAGCAGCCAAGACGGGAAGGGATGGGCGGCTTGGTACACCTTC. Amino acid sequence: CASSQDGKGWAAWYTF. V is TRBV14 and J is TRBJ1-2, with D hard to call. Looked up from germline, CDR1 is SGHDN and CDR2 is FVKESK. V lost 0 bases, J lost 11 bases, and 22 bases lay in between. The CDR3 totals 16 residues.

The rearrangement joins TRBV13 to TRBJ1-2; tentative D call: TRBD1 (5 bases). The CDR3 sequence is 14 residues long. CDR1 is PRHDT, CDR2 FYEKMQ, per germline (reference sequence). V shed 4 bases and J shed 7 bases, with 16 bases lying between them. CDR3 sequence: CASSSPDRSSGYTF. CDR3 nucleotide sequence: TGTGCCAGCAGCTCGCCCGACAGATCGAGTGGCTACACCTTC. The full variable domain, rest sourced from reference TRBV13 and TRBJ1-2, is AAGVIQSPRHLIKEKRETATLKCYPIPRHDTVYWYQQGPGQDPQFLISFYEKMQSDKGSIPDRFSAQQFSDYHSELNMSSLELGDSALYFCASSSPDRSSGYTFGSGTRLTVV.

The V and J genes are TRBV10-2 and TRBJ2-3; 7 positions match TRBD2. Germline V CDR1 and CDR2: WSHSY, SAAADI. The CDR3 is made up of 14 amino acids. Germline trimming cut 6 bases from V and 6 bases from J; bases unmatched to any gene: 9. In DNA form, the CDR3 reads TGCGCCAGCAGGAAGGGACTAAAGGAGGATACGCAGTATTTT. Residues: CASRKGLKEDTQYF.

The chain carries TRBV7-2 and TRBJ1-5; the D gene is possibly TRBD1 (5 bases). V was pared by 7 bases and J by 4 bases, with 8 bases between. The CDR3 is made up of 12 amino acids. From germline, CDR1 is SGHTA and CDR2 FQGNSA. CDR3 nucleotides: TGTGCCAGCACGGGGGGGAATCAGCCCCAGCATTTT. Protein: CASTGGNQPQHF.

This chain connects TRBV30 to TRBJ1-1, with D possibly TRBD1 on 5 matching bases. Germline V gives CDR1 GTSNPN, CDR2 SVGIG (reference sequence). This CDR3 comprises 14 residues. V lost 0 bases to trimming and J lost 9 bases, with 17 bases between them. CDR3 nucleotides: TGTGCCTGGAGTGTAGGGAGGGGTCCGGCGAAAGCTTTCTTT. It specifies CAWSVGRGPAKAFF.

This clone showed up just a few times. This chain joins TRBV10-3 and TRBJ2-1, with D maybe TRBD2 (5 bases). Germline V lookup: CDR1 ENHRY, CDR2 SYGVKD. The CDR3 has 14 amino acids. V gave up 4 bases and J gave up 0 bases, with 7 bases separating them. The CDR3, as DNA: TGTGCCATCAGTGTCGGGGTCTCCTACAATGAGCAGTTCTTC. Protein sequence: CAISVGVSYNEQFF.

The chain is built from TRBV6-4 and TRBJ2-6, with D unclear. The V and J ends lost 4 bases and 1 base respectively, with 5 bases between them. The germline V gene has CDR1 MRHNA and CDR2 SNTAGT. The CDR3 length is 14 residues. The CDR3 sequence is CASSAQSGANVLTF. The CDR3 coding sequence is TGTGCCAGCAGTGCTCAGTCTGGGGCCAACGTCCTGACTTTC.

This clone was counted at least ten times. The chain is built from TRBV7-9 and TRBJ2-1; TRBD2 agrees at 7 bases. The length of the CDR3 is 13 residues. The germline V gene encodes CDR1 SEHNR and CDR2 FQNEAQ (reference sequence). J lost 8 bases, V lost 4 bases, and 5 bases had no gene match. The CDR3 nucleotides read TGTGCCAGCAGCTCCAGCGGGGAGCATGAGCAGTTCTTC. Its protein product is CASSSSGEHEQFF.